A single sample is the source of the 21 T cell receptor beta chains below, sequenced in a study of CD8+ T cells in alopecia areata. Specified treatment: oral pan-JAK inhibitor, 5-10 mg twice daily. Extraction and reverse transcription of RNA yielded cDNA as the sequencing template. The table came from immunoSEQ multiplex PCR; TCRdb's copy has only in-frame clones and leaves some out. The sample records under 200,000 clones, under 70% being singletons. Specimen: CD4+ T cells sorted from blood, collected at week 4, from a patient treated with tofacitinib. Every receptor here comes from a human donor with alopecia areata.

The CDR3 reads CAWSVGTDLNQPQHF. DNA for the CDR3: TGTGCCTGGAGTGTCGGGACGGATCTCAATCAGCCCCAGCATTTT. This sequence joins TRBV30 and TRBJ1-5, with D maybe TRBD1 (5 bases). The germline V and J ends were trimmed by 0 bases and 3 bases, with 12 bases remaining between them. The CDR3 totals 15 residues. From germline, CDR1 is GTSNPN and CDR2 SVGIG (reference sequence).

V is TRBV30 and J is TRBJ2-6; TRBD2 is a possible D gene (5 bases). V lost 5 bases, J lost 0 bases, and 14 bases lay in between. Germline CDR1 and CDR2: GTSNPN and SVGIG (reference sequence). The CDR3 loop spans 16 amino acids. CDR3 in DNA: TGTGCCTGGGGGAAGGACCGGGGCTCTGGGGCCAACGTCCTGACTTTC. Its protein product is CAWGKDRGSGANVLTF.

The chain is built from TRBV6-6 and TRBJ2-3; 8 bases align to TRBD2. V trimming: 7 bases; J trimming: 10 bases; junction bases outside the gene matches: 10. The CDR3 is made up of 13 amino acids. The germline V gene encodes CDR1 MNHNY and CDR2 SVGAGI (reference sequence). CDR3 in amino acids: CASNLGGGPAQYF. CDR3 coding DNA: TGTGCCAGCAATCTCGGGGGGGGGCCGGCGCAGTATTTT.

This clone showed up just once. V usage is TRBV5-4 and J usage is TRBJ2-2; TRBD1 matches at 12 bases. CDR1 and CDR2 from the germline V gene are SGHNT and YYREEE (reference sequence). The CDR3 sequence is 15 residues long. J was trimmed by 7 bases and V by 4 bases; bases with no gene match: 5. DNA of the CDR3: TGTGCCAGCAGCCGGGACAGGGGGCGTAGCGGGGAGCTGTTTTTT. As protein: CASSRDRGRSGELFF.

This clone was picked up a small number of times. The chain has TRBV18 and TRBJ2-7; D might be TRBD1 or TRBD2, each matching 5 bases. Looked up from germline, CDR1 is KGHSH and CDR2 is LQKENI. This CDR3 region has 12 residues. V was trimmed by 3 bases and J by 8 bases, leaving 11 bases between them. The CDR3 here is CASSPMGDQQYF. CDR3 nucleotides: TGTGCCAGCTCACCGATGGGGGACCAGCAGTACTTC.

The table lists this clone with a few counts. The gene calls are TRBV18 and TRBJ2-2; D may be TRBD2 (6 bases). The CDR3 covers 15 residues. Trimming cost V 6 bases and J 3 bases, with 14 bases left between them. In germline, CDR1 is KGHSH, CDR2 LQKENI. CDR3 DNA sequence: TGTGCCAGCTCCGGGCGGGAACTCTACACCGGGGAGCTGTTTTTT. Its translation is CASSGRELYTGELFF.

The rearrangement joins TRBV15 to TRBJ2-2; 7 bases fit TRBD2. Germline V gives CDR1 LNHNV, CDR2 YYDKDF (reference sequence). V was pared by 6 bases and J by 3 bases, with 7 bases of the junction left unmatched. The CDR3 is 15 amino acids. The CDR3 DNA reads as TGTGCCACCAGGGGGGGAGGGCTTTACACCGGGGAGCTGTTTTTT. Its protein is CATRGGGLYTGELFF.

The chain is built from TRBV4-3 and TRBJ1-1, with TRBD1 identical over 8 bases. Losses at the gene ends were 2 bases for V and 5 bases for J; bases not matched to a gene: 4. This CDR3 has 14 amino acids. CDR1 is LGHNA and CDR2 is YSLEER in the germline V gene. CDR3 nucleotide sequence: TGCGCCAGCAGCCAAACAGGGGGAGGGACTGAAGCTTTCTTT. It codes for CASSQTGGGTEAFF.

CDR3 bases: TGCGCCAGCAGCTTGGCAGGGGTTCCAACCTACGAGCAGTACTTC. The encoded protein is CASSLAGVPTYEQYF. J is TRBJ2-7 and V is TRBV5-1, with a weak D call TRBD1 (6 bases). Trimming pared 0 bases from V and 2 bases from J, leaving 12 bases between. This CDR3 comprises 15 residues. Germline V lookup: CDR1 SGHRS, CDR2 YFSETQ. Full variable domain (remainder filled in from reference TRBV5-1 and TRBJ2-7): KAGVTQTPRYLIKTRGQQVTLSCSPISGHRSVSWYQQTPGQGLQFLFEYFSETQRNKGNFPGRFSGRQFSNSRSEMNVSTLELGDSALYLCASSLAGVPTYEQYFGPGTRLTVT.

V and J are TRBV29-1 and TRBJ2-2, with D possibly being TRBD1 (6 bases). Germline CDR1 is SQVTM and CDR2 is ANQGSEA. The CDR3 runs 14 residues. Between the trimmed V and J ends, which lost 7 bases and 0 bases, there was a span of 12 bases. CDR3 protein: CSALGQSNTGELFF. The DNA for the CDR3 is TGCAGCGCGTTAGGACAGTCGAACACCGGGGAGCTGTTTTTT.

The rearrangement links TRBV6-6 to TRBJ2-1; no firm D call. This CDR3 spans 12 amino acids. Germline V gives CDR1 MNHNY, CDR2 SVGAGI (reference sequence). The germline V and J ends were trimmed by 9 bases and 7 bases, with 13 bases remaining between them. DNA of the CDR3: TGTGCCAGTTCCGGGCTGCTGAATGAGCAGTTCTTC. Its translation is CASSGLLNEQFF.

The rearrangement uses TRBV15 and TRBJ1-4; D is ambiguous. This CDR3 has 14 amino acids. Germline V gene data show CDR1 as LNHNV and CDR2 as YYDKDF (reference sequence). Deletions cut 0 bases from V and 6 bases from J, with 8 bases between. CDR3 bases: TGTGCCACCAGCAGAGAGGTGGCAGATGAAAAACTGTTTTTT. It is translated as CATSREVADEKLFF.

A few counts support this clone. V usage is TRBV30 and J usage is TRBJ2-3, with no clear D. The V and J ends lost 5 bases and 6 bases respectively, with 18 bases between them. This CDR3 is 14 amino acids long. CDR1 is GTSNPN and CDR2 is SVGIG in the germline V gene (reference sequence). The CDR3 sequence: CAWELGLIADTQYF. The CDR3 nucleotides are TGTGCCTGGGAACTGGGTCTGATCGCGGATACGCAGTATTTT. The full variable domain, its missing parts supplied by reference TRBV30 and TRBJ2-3, is SQTIHQWPATLVQPVGSPLSLECTVEGTSNPNLYWYRQAAGRGLQLLFYSVGIGQISSEVPQNLSASRPQDRQFILSSKKLLLSDSGFYLCAWELGLIADTQYFGPGTRLTVL.

This chain links TRBV2 with TRBJ2-3, with no clear D. The V gene lost 2 bases and the J gene lost 3 bases, with 9 bases spanning the gap. Germline loops: CDR1 SNHLY, CDR2 FYNNEI. The CDR3 runs 14 residues. CDR3 sequence reads: CASSEIGITDTQYF. The CDR3 nucleotides read TGTGCCAGCAGTGAAATAGGAATAACAGATACGCAGTATTTT. The full variable domain, in which reference TRBV2 and TRBJ2-3 provide the parts outside the CDR3, is EPEVTQTPSHQVTQMGQEVILRCVPISNHLYFYWYRQILGQKVEFLVSFYNNEISEKSEIFDDQFSVERPDGSNFTLKIRSTKLEDSAMYFCASSEIGITDTQYFGPGTRLTVL.

A few counts support this clone. This rearrangement joins TRBV29-1 to TRBJ2-3; maybe TRBD2 (6 bases). Looked up from germline, CDR1 is SQVTM and CDR2 is ANQGSEA. Trimming shortened V by 7 bases and J by 4 bases, and 18 bases separated the two germline ends. This CDR3 has 14 amino acids. DNA of the CDR3: TGCAGCGCCCTAGCGCTAGCTGGGTCAGATACGCAGTATTTT. The encoded protein is CSALALAGSDTQYF.

CDR3 DNA: TGTGCCAGCGCCCAGGGGGGAACTGAAGCTTTCTTT. Protein: CASAQGGTEAFF. The chain combines TRBV18 with TRBJ1-1; 7 bases match TRBD1. V gave up 8 bases and J gave up 5 bases; unmatched junction bases: 5. Germline V gene lookup returns CDR1 KGHSH and CDR2 LQKENI. The CDR3 covers 12 residues.

This clone was seen a few times. The rearrangement joins TRBV29-1 to TRBJ2-1; no reliable D call. The CDR3 has 11 residues. Germline CDR1 is SQVTM and CDR2 is ANQGSEA. Between the trimmed V and J ends, which lost 4 bases and 10 bases, there was a span of 11 bases. In DNA, the CDR3 is TGCAGCGTTGGGAAAGGTCCAGAGCAGTTCTTC. The encoded protein is CSVGKGPEQFF.

This rearrangement joins TRBV15 to TRBJ2-2; D may be TRBD1 (5 bases). CDR1 and CDR2 from the germline V gene are LNHNV and YYDKDF (reference sequence). V was clipped by 4 bases and J by 7 bases, with 10 bases between them. The CDR3 has 13 residues. CDR3 sequence: CATSKQEVGELFF. In DNA form, the CDR3 reads TGTGCCACCAGCAAACAGGAAGTCGGGGAGCTGTTTTTT.

The rearrangement links TRBV5-1 to TRBJ2-5; D ambiguous. Looked up from germline, CDR1 is SGHRS and CDR2 is YFSETQ. V was cut by 3 bases and J by 2 bases, with 11 bases left in between. The CDR3 spans 14 residues. This CDR3 is CASSSTTTQETQYF. The CDR3 DNA is TGCGCCAGCAGCTCGACGACAACGCAAGAGACCCAGTACTTC.

The rearrangement joins TRBV29-1 to TRBJ2-7; 8 bases align to TRBD2. From germline, CDR1 is SQVTM and CDR2 ANQGSEA. Germline trimming cut 7 bases from V and 6 bases from J; bases unmatched to any gene: 5. The CDR3 has 11 residues. In DNA form, the CDR3 reads TGCAGCGGAGAGGCGGGGGGCGAGCAGTACTTC. Protein sequence: CSGEAGGEQYF.

This clone was detected a few times. The genes are TRBV7-3 and TRBJ1-2; D is ambiguous. Looked up from germline, CDR1 is SGHTA and CDR2 is FQGTGA. The CDR3 contains 15 residues. V was pared by 4 bases and J by 6 bases, with 18 bases between. CDR3 protein: CASSSQGSRENGYTF. For the CDR3, the DNA is TGTGCCAGCAGCTCCCAAGGGTCCAGAGAGAATGGCTACACCTTC.